This entry is about one T cell receptor beta chain. Its cognate antigen has yet to be identified. Within one base of it there is no much larger clone, and no base qualities were kept. V loses 5 bases at its end and J loses 9 bases; junction bases beyond the gene matches: 1. Taken from the germline V gene, the CDR1 and CDR2 loops are MGHRA and YSYEKL. Reading from cysteine to phenylalanine, the CDR3 counts 11 amino acids. CDR3 DNA only is kept here, 33 bases in frame from base 1. The sample is drawn from a study of shared clonotypes between healthy human individuals (TCRdb year 2020). With respect to the entire study: A few men and a couple of women, aged 18 to 49 years, made up the cohort. Per donor, three plates each were used for CD4 naive and CD4 memory, two for CD8 naive, and one for CD8 memory. To estimate repertoire size and how much clonotypes are shared between individuals, the study performed deep sequencing of blood TCR repertoires from 4 to 6 healthy adults. Libraries were prepared and TCR repertoires were sequenced by different laboratories using diverse techniques, in order to increase sequencing depth and limit assay-specific biases. Per donor, leukapheresis produced somewhere between about 0.94 and 9.5 billion PBMCs. Paper-wide results and their limitations: Based on pairwise subsampling, the degree of clonotype sharing among donors was expected to be affected by sequencing depth. About 5% of naive CD4, 3.5% of naive CD8, 2.3% of memory CD4, and roughly 0.4% of memory CD8 clonotypes were shared across several donors. Naive subsets generally had larger estimated clonotype richness than memory subsets did. Incomplete sequencing was indicated by rarefaction of sorted-subset datasets, despite the large sequencing depth. Sampling was restricted to blood, and TCR repertoires in tissue are likely to differ from TCR repertoires in blood. Clonotypes shared by all four sorted-subset donors showed higher generation probabilities than non-shared clonotypes. Because the study included only a small number of donors, the genetic and exposure-history diversity represented was limited.

Using the deep immunoSEQ assay, TCR CDR3 regions were amplified from genomic DNA by multiplex PCR. Extracted genomic DNA from each cell subset was spread evenly across all wells of several immunoSEQ 96-well plates, with each plate serving as a replicate. For sorted subsets, approximately 190 ng of genomic DNA, equivalent to roughly 33,000 T cell genomes, went into each replicate PCR. The purified libraries were quantified using a Qubit 3.0 fluorometer, sized with a Bioanalyzer 2100, and then quantified again using the KAPA Library Quantification kit. Each immunoSEQ 96-well plate was sequenced on its own single-read 150-cycle Illumina NextSeq 550 flow cell. The paper's processing steps were these. Because the immunoSEQ output included only junctional sequences and no quality scores, the filtering could not be the same as the filtering used for full-length reads. Sequences were annotated with PyIR, a Python wrapper for IgBLAST v1.9, using IMGT germline references to assign V/J genes and CDR3. Reads with weak V/J assignments (E-value above 1e-6), missing CDR3, stop codons, out-of-frame junctions, or ambiguous translated residues were removed. V3J clonotypes were defined by identical inferred V gene, J gene, and CDR3 amino acid sequence. Percentage overlap between repertoires was computed as shared unique clonotypes divided by the size of the smaller repertoire. Richness of each repertoire was evaluated using RTK rarefaction, the Chao1 estimator, and Recon v2.1 estimates of unobserved clonotypes. For all TCRbeta clonotypes obtained by the gDNA method from a few donors, generation probabilities were computed with OLGA. TCRdb holds this immuneACCESS table with in-frame rearrangements only. Some clones are missing; in checked studies, unresolved V genes explain under half, and the rest has no known cause. From that table come the V and J calls and clone size; the DNA was used to work out D and trimming. The table for this sample lists roughly 640,000 clones; 97% of them were counted only once. The top ten constitute approximately 0.057% of the sample.

Healthy HIV-negative adults with no recently reported acute infections or vaccinations were included as donors. All donors were Caucasian adults living in Nashville, Tennessee, USA. CD4+ T cells were enriched by magnetic negative selection, after which naive cells were positively selected on CD45RA and the negative fraction was taken as the memory subset. Blood was obtained by leukapheresis, after which PBMCs were separated by Ficoll-Histopaque density gradient centrifugation and cryopreserved in liquid nitrogen vapor phase. Analytical flow cytometry was used to check the purity and quantity of each magnetically sorted T cell population. Genomic DNA was isolated from every sorted fraction and measured by UV absorbance on a Nanodrop 2000c.

The TCR sequence derives from a woman in her 30s in good health. This chain is built from TRBV4-1 and TRBJ2-1; the central 7 bases match TRBD1. Input material: naive CD4+ T cells sorted from blood. The sample's cell subset or site label, decoded: CD45RA+ positively selected. CDR3 sequence: CASSYRGEQFF. The DNA sequence is given as TGCGCCAGCAGCTACAGGGGTGAGCAGTTCTTC.